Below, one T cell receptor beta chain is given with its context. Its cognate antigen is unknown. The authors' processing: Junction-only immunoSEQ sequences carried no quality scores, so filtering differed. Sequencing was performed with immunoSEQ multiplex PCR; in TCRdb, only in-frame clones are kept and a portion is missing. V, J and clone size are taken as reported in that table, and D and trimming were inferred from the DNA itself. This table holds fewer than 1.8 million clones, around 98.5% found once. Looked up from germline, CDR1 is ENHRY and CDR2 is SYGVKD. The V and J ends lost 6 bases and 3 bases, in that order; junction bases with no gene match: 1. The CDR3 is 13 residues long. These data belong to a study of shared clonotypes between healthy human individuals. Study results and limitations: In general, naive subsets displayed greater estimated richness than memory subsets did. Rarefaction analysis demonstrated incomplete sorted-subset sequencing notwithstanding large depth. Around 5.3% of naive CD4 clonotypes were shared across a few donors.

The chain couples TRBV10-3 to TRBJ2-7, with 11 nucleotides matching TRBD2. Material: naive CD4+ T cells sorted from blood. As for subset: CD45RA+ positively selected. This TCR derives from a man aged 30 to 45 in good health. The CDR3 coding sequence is TGTGCCATCAGAACTAGCGGGAGCTACGAGCAGTACTTC. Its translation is CAIRTSGSYEQYF.